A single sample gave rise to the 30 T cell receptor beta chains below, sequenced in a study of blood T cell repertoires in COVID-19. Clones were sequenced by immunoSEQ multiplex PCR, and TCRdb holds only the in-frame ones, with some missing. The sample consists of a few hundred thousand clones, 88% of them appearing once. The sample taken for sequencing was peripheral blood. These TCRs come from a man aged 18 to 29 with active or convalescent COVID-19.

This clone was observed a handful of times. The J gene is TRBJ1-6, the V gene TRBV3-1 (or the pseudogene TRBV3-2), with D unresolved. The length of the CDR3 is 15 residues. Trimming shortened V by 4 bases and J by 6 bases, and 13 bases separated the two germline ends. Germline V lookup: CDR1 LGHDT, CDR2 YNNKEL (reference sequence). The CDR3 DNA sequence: TGTGCCAGCAGCCGAAGCGGGCGCACTAATTCACCCCTCCACTTT. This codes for CASSRSGRTNSPLHF.

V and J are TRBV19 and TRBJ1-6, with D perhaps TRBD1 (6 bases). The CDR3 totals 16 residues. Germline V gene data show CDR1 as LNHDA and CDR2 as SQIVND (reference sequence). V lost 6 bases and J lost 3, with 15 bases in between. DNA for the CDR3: TGTGCCAGTAGCCCGGAGACAGGTCACTATAATTCACCCCTCCACTTT. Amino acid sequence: CASSPETGHYNSPLHF.

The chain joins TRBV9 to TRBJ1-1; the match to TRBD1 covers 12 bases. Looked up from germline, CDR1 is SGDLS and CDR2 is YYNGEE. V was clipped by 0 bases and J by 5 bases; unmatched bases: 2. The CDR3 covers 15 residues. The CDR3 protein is CASSVGGQGATEAFF. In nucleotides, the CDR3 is TGTGCCAGCAGCGTAGGGGGACAGGGGGCTACTGAAGCTTTCTTT.

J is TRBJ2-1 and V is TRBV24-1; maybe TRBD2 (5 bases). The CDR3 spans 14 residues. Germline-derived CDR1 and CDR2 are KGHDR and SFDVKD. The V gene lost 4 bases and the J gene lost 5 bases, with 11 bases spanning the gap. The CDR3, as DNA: TGTGCCACCAGTGACAACCGGGGAAACAATGAGCAGTTCTTC. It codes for CATSDNRGNNEQFF.

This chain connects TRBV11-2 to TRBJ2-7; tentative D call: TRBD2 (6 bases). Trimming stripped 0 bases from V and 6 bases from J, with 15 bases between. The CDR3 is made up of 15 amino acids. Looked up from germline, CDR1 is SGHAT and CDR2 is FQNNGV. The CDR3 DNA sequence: TGTGCCAGCAGCTTAGAGGCGGGGTGGTCTACCGAGCAGTACTTC. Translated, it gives CASSLEAGWSTEQYF.

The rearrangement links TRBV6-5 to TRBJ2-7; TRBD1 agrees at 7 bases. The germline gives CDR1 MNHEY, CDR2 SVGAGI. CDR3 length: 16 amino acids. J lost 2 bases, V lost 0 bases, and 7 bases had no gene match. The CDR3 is CASSYSTDRAAYEQYF. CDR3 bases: TGTGCCAGCAGTTACTCGACCGACAGGGCAGCCTACGAGCAGTACTTC.

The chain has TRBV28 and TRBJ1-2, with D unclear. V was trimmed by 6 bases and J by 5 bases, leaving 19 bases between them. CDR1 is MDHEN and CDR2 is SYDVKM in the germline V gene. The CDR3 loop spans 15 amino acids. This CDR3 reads CASRPGRFGEYGYTF. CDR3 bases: TGTGCCAGCAGGCCGGGCCGATTCGGGGAGTATGGCTACACCTTC.

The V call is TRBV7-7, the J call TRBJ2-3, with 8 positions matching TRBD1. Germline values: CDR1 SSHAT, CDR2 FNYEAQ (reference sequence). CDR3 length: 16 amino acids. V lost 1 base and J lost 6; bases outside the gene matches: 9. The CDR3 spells CASSLGTGGPGDTQYF. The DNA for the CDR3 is TGTGCCAGCAGCTTAGGCACAGGGGGGCCAGGGGATACGCAGTATTTT.

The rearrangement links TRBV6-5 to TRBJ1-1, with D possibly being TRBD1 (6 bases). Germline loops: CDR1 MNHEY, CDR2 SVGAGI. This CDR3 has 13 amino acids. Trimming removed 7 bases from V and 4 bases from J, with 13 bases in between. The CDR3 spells CASTGRGSTEAFF. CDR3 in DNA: TGTGCCAGCACCGGCAGGGGAAGCACTGAAGCTTTCTTT.

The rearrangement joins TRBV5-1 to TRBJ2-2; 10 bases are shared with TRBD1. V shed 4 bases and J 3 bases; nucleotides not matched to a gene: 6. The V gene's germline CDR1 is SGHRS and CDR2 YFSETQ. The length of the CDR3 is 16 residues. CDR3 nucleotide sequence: TGCGCCAGCAGCACTTACGGGACAGGGGACACCGGGGAGCTGTTTTTT. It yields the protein CASSTYGTGDTGELFF.

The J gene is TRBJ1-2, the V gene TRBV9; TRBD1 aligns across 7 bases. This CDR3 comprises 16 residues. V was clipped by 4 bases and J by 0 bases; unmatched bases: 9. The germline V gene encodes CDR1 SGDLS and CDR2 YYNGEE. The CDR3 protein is CASSTEVGQPNYGYTF. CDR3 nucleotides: TGTGCCAGCAGCACCGAGGTGGGACAGCCTAACTATGGCTACACCTTC.

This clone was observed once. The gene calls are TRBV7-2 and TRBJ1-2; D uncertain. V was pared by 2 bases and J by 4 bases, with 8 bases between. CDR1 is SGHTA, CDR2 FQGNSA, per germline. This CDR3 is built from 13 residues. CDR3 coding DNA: TGTGCCAGCAGCTTATCAACAGCCTATGGCTACACCTTC. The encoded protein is CASSLSTAYGYTF.

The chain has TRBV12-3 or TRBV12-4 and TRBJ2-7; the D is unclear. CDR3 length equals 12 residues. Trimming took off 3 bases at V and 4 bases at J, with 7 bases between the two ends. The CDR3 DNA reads TGTGCCAGCAGTTTTACTGAGTACGAGCAGTACTTC. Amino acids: CASSFTEYEQYF.

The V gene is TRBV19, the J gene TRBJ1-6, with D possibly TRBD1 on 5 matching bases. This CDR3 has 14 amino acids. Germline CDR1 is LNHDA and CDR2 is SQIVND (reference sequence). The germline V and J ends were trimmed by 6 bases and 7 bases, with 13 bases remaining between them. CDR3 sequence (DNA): TGTGCCAGTAGAACCGGACACATGAATTCACCCCTCCACTTT. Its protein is CASRTGHMNSPLHF.

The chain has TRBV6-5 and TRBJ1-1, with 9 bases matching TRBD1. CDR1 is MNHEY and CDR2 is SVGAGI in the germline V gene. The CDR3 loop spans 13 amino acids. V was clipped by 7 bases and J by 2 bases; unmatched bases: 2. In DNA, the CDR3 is TGTGCCAGCAAGGGACAGGGAAACACTGAAGCTTTCTTT. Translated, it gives CASKGQGNTEAFF.

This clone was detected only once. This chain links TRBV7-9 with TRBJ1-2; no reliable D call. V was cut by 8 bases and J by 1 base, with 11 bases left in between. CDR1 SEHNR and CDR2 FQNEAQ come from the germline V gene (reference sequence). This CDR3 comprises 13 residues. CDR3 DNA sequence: TGTGCCAGCGCCAAATCCAGTAACTATGGCTACACCTTC. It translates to CASAKSSNYGYTF.

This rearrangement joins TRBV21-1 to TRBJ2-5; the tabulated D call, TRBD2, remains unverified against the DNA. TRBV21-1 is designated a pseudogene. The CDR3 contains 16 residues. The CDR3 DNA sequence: TGTGCCAGCAGCGCCAGACTAGCGGGGCAACAAGAGACCCAGTACTTC. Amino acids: CASSARLAGQQETQYF.

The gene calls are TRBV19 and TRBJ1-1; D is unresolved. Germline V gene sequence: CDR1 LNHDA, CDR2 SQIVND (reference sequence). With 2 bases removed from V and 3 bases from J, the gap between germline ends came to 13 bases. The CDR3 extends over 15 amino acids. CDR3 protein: CASSITRVGDTEAFF. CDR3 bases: TGTGCCAGTAGTATAACGAGGGTTGGGGACACTGAAGCTTTCTTT.

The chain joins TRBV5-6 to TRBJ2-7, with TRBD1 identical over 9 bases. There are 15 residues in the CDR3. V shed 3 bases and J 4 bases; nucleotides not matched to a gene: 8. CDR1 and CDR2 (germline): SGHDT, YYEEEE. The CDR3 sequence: CASSSPGQGRYEQYF. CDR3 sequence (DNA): TGTGCCAGCAGCTCGCCGGGACAGGGTAGGTACGAGCAGTACTTC.

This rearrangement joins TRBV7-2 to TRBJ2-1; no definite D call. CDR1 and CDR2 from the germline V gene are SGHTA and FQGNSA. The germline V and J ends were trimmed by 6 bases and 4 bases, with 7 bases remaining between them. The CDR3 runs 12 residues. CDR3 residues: CASRGEYNEQFF. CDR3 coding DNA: TGTGCCAGCAGGGGCGAATACAATGAGCAGTTCTTC.

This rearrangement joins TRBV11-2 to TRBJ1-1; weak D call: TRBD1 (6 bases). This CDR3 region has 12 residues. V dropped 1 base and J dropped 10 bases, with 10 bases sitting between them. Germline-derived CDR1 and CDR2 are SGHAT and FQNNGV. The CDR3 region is CASSLGGGPAFF. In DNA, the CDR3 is TGTGCCAGCAGCTTAGGGGGGGGGCCAGCTTTCTTT. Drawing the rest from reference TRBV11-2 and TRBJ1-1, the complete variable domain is EAGVAQSPRYKIIEKRQSVAFWCNPISGHATLYWYQQILGQGPKLLIQFQNNGVVDDSQLPKDRFSAERLKGVDSTLKIQPAKLEDSAVYLCASSLGGGPAFFGQGTRLTVV.

Here the CDR3 reads CASIRGRGGGETQYF. CDR3 coding DNA: TGTGCCAGCATCCGGGGGCGGGGGGGAGGAGAGACCCAGTACTTC. The rearrangement uses TRBV25-1 and TRBJ2-5, with 9 bases identical to TRBD2. The V and J ends lost 7 bases and 4 bases, in that order; junction bases with no gene match: 10. CDR1 MGHDK and CDR2 SYGVNS come from the germline V gene. The CDR3 contains 15 residues.

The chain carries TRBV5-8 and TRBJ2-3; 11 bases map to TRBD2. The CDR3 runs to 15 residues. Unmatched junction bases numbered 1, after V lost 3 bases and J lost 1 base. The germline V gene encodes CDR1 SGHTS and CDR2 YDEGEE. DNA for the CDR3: TGTGCCAGCAGCTGGGGACTAGCGGGCACAGATACGCAGTATTTT. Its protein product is CASSWGLAGTDTQYF.

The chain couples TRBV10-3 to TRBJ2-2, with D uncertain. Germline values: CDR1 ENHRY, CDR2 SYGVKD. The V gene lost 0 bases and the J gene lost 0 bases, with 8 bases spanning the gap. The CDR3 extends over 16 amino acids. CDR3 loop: CAISESSPPNTGELFF. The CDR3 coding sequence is TGTGCCATCAGTGAGTCGAGTCCTCCGAACACCGGGGAGCTGTTTTTT.

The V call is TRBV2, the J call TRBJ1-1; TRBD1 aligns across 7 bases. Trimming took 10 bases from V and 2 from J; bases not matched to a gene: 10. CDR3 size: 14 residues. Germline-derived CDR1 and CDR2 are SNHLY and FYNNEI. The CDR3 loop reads CAITNRGFNTEAFF. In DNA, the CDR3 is TGTGCCATCACAAACAGGGGATTTAACACTGAAGCTTTCTTT.

The DNA of the CDR3 is TGTGCCAGCAGCCTAGGGGGCTGGTACGAGCAGTACTTC. As protein: CASSLGGWYEQYF. The V and J genes are TRBV7-3 and TRBJ2-7, with 7 positions matching TRBD1. V trimming: 5 bases; J trimming: 4 bases; junction bases outside the gene matches: 5. This CDR3 is 13 amino acids long. CDR1 is SGHTA and CDR2 is FQGTGA in the germline V gene.

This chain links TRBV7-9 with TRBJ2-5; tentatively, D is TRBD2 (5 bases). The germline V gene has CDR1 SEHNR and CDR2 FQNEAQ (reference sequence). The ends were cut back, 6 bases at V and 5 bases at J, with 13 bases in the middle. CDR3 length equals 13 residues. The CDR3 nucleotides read TGTGCCAGCAGTTCGCCGGGGAGCGAGACCCAGTACTTC. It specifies CASSSPGSETQYF.

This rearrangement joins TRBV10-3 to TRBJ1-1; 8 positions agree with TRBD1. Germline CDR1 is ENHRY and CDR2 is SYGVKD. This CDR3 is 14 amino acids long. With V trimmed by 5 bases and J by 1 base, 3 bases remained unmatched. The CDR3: CAISFGTGNTEAFF. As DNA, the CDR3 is TGTGCCATCAGTTTTGGGACAGGGAACACTGAAGCTTTCTTT.

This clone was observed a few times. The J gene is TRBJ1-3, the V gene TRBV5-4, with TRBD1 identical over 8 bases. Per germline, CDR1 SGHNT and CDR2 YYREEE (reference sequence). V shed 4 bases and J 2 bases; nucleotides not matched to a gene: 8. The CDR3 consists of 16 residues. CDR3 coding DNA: TGTGCCAGCAGCGAAAGGACAGGGCGAGCTGGAAACACCATATATTTT. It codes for CASSERTGRAGNTIYF.

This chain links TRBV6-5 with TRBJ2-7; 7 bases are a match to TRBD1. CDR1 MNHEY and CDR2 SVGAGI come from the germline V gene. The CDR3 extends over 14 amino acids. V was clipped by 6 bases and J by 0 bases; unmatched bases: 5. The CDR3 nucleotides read TGTGCCAGCAGCACCGGGACAGCCTCCTACGAGCAGTACTTC. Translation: CASSTGTASYEQYF.